The clone carrying this T cell receptor beta chain was seen repeatedly, ten times or more. Germline values: CDR1 MDHEN, CDR2 SYDVKM. This CDR3 has 14 amino acids. The V end lost 5 bases, the J end lost 4 bases, and 14 bases lay between the germline ends. This sample is part of a study of T cells in Graves' hyperthyroidism and ophthalmopathy. TCR beta CDR3 sequences were amplified from RNA transcripts. HTBI primers drove first-round RT-PCR of the TCR CDR3. From the multiplex PCR reads, TCRdb called clonotypes with MiXCR, one entry per CDR3 protein. Of more than 600,000 distinct CDR3 sequences listed, about a sixth are singletons.

The sequencing input was blood. The rearrangement uses TRBV28 and TRBJ2-5; D perhaps matches TRBD1 (6 bases). The clonotype was recovered from a man aged 18 to 30 with Graves' hyperthyroidism. Here the CDR3 DNA reads TGTGCCAGCAGTGTGGACAGCTCCCGAGAGACCCAGTACTTC. Amino acid sequence: CASSVDSSRETQYF.